This T cell receptor (beta chain) came from a study of tumor and adjacent non-tumor tissue in lung cancer. Three rounds of nested PCR, following a modified ARM-PCR protocol, produced the TCRbeta library. TCRdb passed the multiplex PCR reads through MiXCR, listing each CDR3 protein once. Among roughly 69,000 distinct CDR3 sequences listed, around 82% were seen once. To note about this clonotype: This is likely a read error, given that the CDR3 carries no conserved phenylalanine or tryptophan at its end.

The CDR3 covers 14 residues. Germline CDR1 reads SGHNT; CDR2 reads YENEEA. After removal of 4 bases from V and 8 bases from J, the junction contained 10 bases not matched to a gene. RNA was extracted from bulk tissue without any cell sorting. The normal lung tissue was taken more than 3 cm from the tumor edge. This TCR derives from a man between 60 and 75 years old with non-small cell lung cancer. This chain joins TRBV11-3 and TRBJ2-5; 7 positions match TRBD1. Sequencing used distant non-tumor lung tissue. CDR3 sequence (DNA): TGTGCCAGCAGCTCTCAGGGGGATAGAGACACCCAGTACCTC. This translates into CASSSQGDRDTQYL.